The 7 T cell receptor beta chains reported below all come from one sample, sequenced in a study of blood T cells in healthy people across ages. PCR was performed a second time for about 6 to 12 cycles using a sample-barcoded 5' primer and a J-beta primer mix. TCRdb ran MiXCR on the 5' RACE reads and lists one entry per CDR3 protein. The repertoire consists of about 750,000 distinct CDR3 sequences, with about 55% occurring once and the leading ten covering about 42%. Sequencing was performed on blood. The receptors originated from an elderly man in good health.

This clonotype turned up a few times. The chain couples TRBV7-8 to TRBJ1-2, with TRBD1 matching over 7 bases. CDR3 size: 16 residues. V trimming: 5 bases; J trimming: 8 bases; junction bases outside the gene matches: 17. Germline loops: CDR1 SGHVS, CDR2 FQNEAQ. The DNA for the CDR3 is TGTGCCAGCAGCCTGAGCCTGGGACAGCGACAGATGGGCTACACCTTC. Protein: CASSLSLGQRQMGYTF.

CDR3 in amino acids: CASRIGDSYNEQFF. CDR3 nucleotide sequence: TGCGCCAGTAGGATTGGCGACTCCTACAATGAGCAGTTCTTC. The chain couples TRBV5-1 to TRBJ2-1; D is unresolved. V lost 8 bases, J lost 0 bases, and 12 bases lay in between. This CDR3 is 14 amino acids long. Germline values: CDR1 SGHRS, CDR2 YFSETQ.

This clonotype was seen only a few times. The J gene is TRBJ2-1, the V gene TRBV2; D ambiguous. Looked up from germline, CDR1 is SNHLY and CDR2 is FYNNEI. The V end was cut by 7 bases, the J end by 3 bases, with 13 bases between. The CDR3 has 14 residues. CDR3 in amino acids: CASTEPAVYNEQFF. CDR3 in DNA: TGTGCCAGCACCGAACCGGCAGTCTACAATGAGCAGTTCTTC.

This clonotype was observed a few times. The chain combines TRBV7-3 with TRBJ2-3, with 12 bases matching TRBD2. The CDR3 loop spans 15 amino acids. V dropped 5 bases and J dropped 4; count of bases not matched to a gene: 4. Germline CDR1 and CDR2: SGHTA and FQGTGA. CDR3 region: CASSTLAGGADTQYF. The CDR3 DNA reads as TGTGCCAGCAGCACTCTAGCGGGAGGGGCAGATACGCAGTATTTT.

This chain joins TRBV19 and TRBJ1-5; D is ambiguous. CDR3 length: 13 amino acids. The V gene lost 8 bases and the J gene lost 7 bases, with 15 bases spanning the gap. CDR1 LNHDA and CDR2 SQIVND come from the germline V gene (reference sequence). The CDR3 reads CASGGRVGQPQHF. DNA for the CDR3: TGTGCCAGTGGCGGGAGGGTTGGGCAGCCCCAGCATTTT.

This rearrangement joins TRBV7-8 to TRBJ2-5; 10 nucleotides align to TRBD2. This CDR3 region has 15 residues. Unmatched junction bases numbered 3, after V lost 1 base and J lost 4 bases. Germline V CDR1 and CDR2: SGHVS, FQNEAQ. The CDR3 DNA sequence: TGTGCCAGCAGCTTAGAGAGCGGGAGGGCAGAGACCCAGTACTTC. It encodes CASSLESGRAETQYF.

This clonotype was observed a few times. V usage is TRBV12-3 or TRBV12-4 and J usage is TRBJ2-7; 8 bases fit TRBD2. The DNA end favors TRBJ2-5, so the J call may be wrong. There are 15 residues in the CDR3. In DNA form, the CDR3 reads TGTGCCAGCAGTGGGGGGCTAGCGGGTTTCAAGACCCAGTACTTC. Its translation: CASSGGLAGFKTQYF.